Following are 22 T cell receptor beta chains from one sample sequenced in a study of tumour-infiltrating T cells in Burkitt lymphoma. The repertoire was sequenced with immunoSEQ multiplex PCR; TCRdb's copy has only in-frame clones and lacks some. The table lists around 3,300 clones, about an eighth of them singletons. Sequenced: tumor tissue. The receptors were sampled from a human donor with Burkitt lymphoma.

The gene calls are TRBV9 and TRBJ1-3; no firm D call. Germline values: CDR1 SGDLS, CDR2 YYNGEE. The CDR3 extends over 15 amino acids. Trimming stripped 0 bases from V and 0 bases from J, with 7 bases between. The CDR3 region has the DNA TGTGCCAGCAGCGTAGACAGATCCTCTGGAAACACCATATATTTT. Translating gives CASSVDRSSGNTIYF.

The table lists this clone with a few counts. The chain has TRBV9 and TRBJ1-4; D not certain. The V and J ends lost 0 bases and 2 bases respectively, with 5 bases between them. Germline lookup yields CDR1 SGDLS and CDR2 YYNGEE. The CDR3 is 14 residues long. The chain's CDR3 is CASSVAATNEKLFF. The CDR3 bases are TGTGCCAGCAGCGTAGCTGCGACTAATGAAAAACTGTTTTTT.

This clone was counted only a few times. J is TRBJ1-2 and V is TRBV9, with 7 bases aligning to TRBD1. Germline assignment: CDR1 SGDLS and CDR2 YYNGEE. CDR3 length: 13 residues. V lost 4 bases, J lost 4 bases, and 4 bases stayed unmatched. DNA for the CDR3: TGTGCCAGCAGCTCTGACAGGGTCTATGGCTACACCTTC. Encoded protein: CASSSDRVYGYTF.

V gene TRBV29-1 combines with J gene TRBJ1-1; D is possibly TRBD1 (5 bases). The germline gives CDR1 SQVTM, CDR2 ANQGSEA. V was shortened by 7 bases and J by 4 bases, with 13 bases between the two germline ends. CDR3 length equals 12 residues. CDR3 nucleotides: TGCAGCGGAGTGACAGTCTCCACTGAAGCTTTCTTT. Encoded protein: CSGVTVSTEAFF.

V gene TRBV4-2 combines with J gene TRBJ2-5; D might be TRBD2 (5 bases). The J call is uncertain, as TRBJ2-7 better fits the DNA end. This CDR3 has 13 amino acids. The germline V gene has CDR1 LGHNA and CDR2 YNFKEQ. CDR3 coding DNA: TGTGCCAGCAGCCAGACTACCTCCTACGAGCAGTACTTC. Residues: CASSQTTSYEQYF.

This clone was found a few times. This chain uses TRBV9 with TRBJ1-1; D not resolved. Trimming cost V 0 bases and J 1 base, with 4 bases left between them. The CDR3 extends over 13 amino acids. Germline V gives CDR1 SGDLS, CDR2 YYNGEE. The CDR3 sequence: CASSVAKNTEAFF. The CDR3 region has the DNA TGTGCCAGCAGCGTAGCGAAGAACACTGAAGCTTTCTTT.

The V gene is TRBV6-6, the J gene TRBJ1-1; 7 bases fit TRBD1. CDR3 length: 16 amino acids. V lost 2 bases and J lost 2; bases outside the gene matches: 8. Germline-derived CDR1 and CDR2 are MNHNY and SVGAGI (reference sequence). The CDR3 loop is CASSYPRDSLNTEAFF. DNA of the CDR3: TGTGCCAGCAGTTACCCAAGGGACAGCCTCAACACTGAAGCTTTCTTT.

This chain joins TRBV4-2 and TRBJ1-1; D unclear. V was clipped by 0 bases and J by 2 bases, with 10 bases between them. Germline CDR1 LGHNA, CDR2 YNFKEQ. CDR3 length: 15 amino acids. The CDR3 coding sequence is TGTGCCAGCAGCCAAGACGAGGCAATAAACACTGAAGCTTTCTTT. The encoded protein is CASSQDEAINTEAFF.

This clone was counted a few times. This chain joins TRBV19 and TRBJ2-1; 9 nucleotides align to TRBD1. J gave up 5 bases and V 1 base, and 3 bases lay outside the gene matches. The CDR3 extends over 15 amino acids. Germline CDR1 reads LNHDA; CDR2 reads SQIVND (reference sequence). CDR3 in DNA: TGTGCCAGTAGTATAGCGGACAGGGGCCACAATGAGCAGTTCTTC. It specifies CASSIADRGHNEQFF.

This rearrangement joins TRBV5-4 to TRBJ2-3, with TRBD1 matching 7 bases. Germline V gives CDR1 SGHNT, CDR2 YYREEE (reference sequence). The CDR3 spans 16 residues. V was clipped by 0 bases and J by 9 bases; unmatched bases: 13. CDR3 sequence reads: CASSLDGQAPFETQYF. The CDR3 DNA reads TGTGCCAGCAGCTTGGACGGACAGGCCCCGTTCGAGACGCAGTATTTT.

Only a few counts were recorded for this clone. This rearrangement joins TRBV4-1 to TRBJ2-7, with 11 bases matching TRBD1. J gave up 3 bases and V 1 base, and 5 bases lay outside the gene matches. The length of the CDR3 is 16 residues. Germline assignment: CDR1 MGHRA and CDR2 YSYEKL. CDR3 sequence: CASSQAPGQGGYEQYF. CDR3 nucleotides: TGCGCCAGCAGCCAAGCCCCGGGACAGGGGGGCTACGAGCAGTACTTC.

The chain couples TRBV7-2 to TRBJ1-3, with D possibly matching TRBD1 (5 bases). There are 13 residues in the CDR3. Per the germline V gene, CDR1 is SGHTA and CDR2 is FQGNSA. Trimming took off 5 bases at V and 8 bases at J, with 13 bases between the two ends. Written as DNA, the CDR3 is TGTGCCAGCAGCCAAAATCAGGGACACACCATATATTTT. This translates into CASSQNQGHTIYF.

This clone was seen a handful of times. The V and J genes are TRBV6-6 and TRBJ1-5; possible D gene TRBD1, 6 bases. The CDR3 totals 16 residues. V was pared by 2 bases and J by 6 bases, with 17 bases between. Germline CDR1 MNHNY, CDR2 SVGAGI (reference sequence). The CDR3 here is CASSYPPGVTVQPQHF. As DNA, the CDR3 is TGTGCCAGCAGTTACCCCCCAGGGGTTACGGTTCAGCCCCAGCATTTT.

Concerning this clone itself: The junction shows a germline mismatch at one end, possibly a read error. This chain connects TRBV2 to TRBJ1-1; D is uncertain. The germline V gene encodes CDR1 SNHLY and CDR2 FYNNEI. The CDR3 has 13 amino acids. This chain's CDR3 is CAGSGPEYTEAFF. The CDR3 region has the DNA TGTGCCGGCAGTGGACCGGAGTACACTGAAGCTTTCTTT.

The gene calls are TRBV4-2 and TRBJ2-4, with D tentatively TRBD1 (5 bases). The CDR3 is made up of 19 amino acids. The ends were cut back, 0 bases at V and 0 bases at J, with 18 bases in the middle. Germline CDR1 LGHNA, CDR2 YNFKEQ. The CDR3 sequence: CASSQDRPRALLAKNIQYF. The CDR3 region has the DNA TGTGCCAGCAGCCAAGATCGGCCCAGGGCCCTTCTAGCCAAAAACATTCAGTACTTC.

In nucleotides, the CDR3 is TGTGCCACCGGTTCGATATTAACAGGGGGAGGTCAGCCCCAGCATTTT. Translating gives CATGSILTGGGQPQHF. The J gene is TRBJ1-5, the V gene TRBV15; 8 nucleotides align to TRBD1. This CDR3 spans 16 amino acids. The trim removed 8 bases at V and 6 bases at J, leaving 15 bases unmatched. CDR1 is LNHNV and CDR2 is YYDKDF in the germline V gene (reference sequence).

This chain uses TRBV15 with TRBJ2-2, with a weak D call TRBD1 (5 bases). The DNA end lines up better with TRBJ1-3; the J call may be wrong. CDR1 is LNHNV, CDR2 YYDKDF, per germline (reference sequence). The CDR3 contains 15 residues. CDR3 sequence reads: CATSRDRVSGNTIYF. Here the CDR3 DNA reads TGTGCCACCAGCAGAGACAGGGTGTCTGGAAACACCATATATTTT.

DNA of the CDR3: TGTGCCAGCAGGGTAGCGGGGACCACAGATACGCAGTATTTT. Residues: CASRVAGTTDTQYF. The J gene is TRBJ2-3, the V gene TRBV7-2, with TRBD2 matching 8 bases. The CDR3 totals 14 residues. Trimming removed 6 bases from V and 2 bases from J; junction bases left unmatched: 4. The V gene's germline CDR1 is SGHTA and CDR2 FQGNSA.

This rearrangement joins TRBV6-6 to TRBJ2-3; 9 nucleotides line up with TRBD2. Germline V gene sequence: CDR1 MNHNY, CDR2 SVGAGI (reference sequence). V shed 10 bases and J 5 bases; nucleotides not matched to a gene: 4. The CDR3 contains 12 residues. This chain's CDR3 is CATLSGGDTQYF. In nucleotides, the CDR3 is TGTGCCACCCTTAGCGGGGGAGATACGCAGTATTTT.

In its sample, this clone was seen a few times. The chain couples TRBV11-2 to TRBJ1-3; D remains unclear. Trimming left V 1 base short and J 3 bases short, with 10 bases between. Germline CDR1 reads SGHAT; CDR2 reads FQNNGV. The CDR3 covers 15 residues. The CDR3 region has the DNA TGTGCCAGCAGCTTAGCAGGAGGAGGTGGAAACACCATATATTTT. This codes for CASSLAGGGGNTIYF.

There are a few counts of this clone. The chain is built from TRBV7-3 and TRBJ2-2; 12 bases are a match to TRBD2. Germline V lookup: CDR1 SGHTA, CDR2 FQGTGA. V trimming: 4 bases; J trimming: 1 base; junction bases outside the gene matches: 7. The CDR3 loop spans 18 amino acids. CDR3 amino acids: CASSYIPGLAGNTGELFF. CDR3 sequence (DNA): TGTGCCAGCAGCTACATCCCGGGACTAGCGGGGAACACCGGGGAGCTGTTTTTT.

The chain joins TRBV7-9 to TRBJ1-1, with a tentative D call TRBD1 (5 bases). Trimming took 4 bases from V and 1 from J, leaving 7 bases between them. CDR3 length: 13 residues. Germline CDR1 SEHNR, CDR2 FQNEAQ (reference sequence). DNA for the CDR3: TGTGCCAGCAGCTACCAGGGGAACACTGAAGCTTTCTTT. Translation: CASSYQGNTEAFF.